A selection of T cell receptor beta chains follows, all from one sample in a study of blood T cell repertoires in COVID-19. TCRdb's table, derived via immunoSEQ multiplex PCR, lists solely in-frame clones and lacks some. Of around 310,000 clones in the sample, just under 90% are singletons; the top ten hold about 9.4%. Source material: PBMCs or T cells enriched from blood (not recorded which). These receptors were taken from a woman aged 25 to 39 who had recovered from COVID-19. CDR3s include the opening cysteine and the closing phenylalanine or tryptophan. A D gene is named only where the DNA matches it firmly. Not all rows give a size; the values are once, few, many and, for expanded clones, a class.

clone_size	v_call	d_call	j_call	cdr3_aa	cdr3_nt
once	TRBV4-3	TRBD2	TRBJ2-6	CASSQDTSGPSGANVLTF	TGCGCCAGCAGCCAGGACACTAGCGGACCCTCTGGGGCCAACGTCCTGACTTTC
-	TRBV5-6	TRBD1	TRBJ2-2	CASSRTGVPTGELFF	TGTGCCAGCAGCCGAACAGGGGTTCCCACCGGGGAGCTGTTTTTT
-	TRBV5-1	TRBD2	TRBJ2-5	CASSSVTTSGRFQETQYF	TGCGCCAGCAGCTCTGTCACGACTAGCGGGAGATTTCAAGAGACCCAGTACTTC
once	TRBV29-1	-	TRBJ2-7	CSVDRQSGEQYF	TGCAGCGTCGATCGGCAGAGCGGCGAGCAGTACTTC
-	TRBV7-9	-	TRBJ1-2	CASSFGGNRVGYGYTF	TGTGCCAGCAGCTTTGGGGGCAACAGGGTCGGCTATGGCTACACCTTC
-	TRBV27	TRBD1	TRBJ2-7	CASSSALTGDEQYF	TGTGCCAGCAGTTCCGCCCTAACAGGGGACGAGCAGTACTTC
-	TRBV4-2	TRBD1	TRBJ1-1	CASSQIDRDSTEAFF	TGTGCCAGCAGCCAAATTGACAGGGACTCCACTGAAGCTTTCTTT
-	TRBV18	TRBD1	TRBJ1-2	CASSPRLTGGFDGYTF	TGTGCCAGCTCACCACGGCTTACAGGGGGCTTTGATGGCTACACCTTC
-	TRBV7-6	-	TRBJ1-4	CASSSGHLNEKLFF	TGTGCCAGCAGCTCGGGACACCTTAATGAAAAACTGTTTTTT
-	TRBV19	-	TRBJ2-3	CASSGGTGTDTQYF	TGTGCCAGTAGTGGGGGGACAGGCACAGATACGCAGTATTTT
-	TRBV28	-	TRBJ1-2	CASGSLYGYTF	TGTGCCAGCGGGAGTTTATATGGCTACACCTTC
-	TRBV11-2	TRBD1	TRBJ2-3	CASSFRGGRTDTQYF	TGTGCCAGCAGCTTCCGAGGGGGCCGGACAGATACGCAGTATTTT
-	TRBV19	-	TRBJ1-2	CASSLDQTIYGYTF	TGTGCCAGTAGTTTGGACCAGACTATCTATGGCTACACCTTC
-	TRBV28	-	TRBJ1-2	CASSLWGRDYGYTF	TGTGCCAGCAGTTTGTGGGGGCGCGACTATGGCTACACCTTC
-	TRBV15	TRBD2	TRBJ2-4	CASTGTRLNIQYF	TGTGCCTCGACCGGGACTAGATTAAACATTCAGTACTTC
once	TRBV10-3	TRBD2	TRBJ2-7	CAISEFLAGGSYEQYF	TGTGCCATCAGTGAATTCTTAGCGGGAGGCTCCTACGAGCAGTACTTC
-	TRBV28	TRBD1	TRBJ2-7	CASSSGGPLYEQYF	TGTGCCAGCAGTTCAGGGGGCCCCCTCTACGAGCAGTACTTC
-	TRBV27	-	TRBJ1-3	CASSLQGSFAGNTIYF	TGTGCCAGCAGTTTACAGGGCTCCTTTGCTGGAAACACCATATATTTT
-	TRBV4-1	-	TRBJ2-5	CASSDGIVIQGSDETQYF	TGCGCCAGCAGCGACGGAATCGTAATACAGGGAAGTGACGAGACCCAGTACTTC
-	TRBV7-9	TRBD2	TRBJ2-1	CASRPPGTSGSRDEQFF	TGTGCCAGCAGGCCCCCGGGGACTAGCGGGAGTAGGGATGAGCAGTTCTTC
-	TRBV20-1	TRBD1	TRBJ1-5	CSARGSFDRQGARQPQHF	TGCAGTGCTCGTGGGTCCTTCGACAGACAGGGGGCTCGGCAGCCCCAGCATTTT
-	TRBV19	-	TRBJ2-7	CASSLGGVSYEQYF	TGTGCCAGTAGCCTAGGCGGGGTCTCCTACGAGCAGTACTTC
-	TRBV4-1	TRBD2	TRBJ2-1	CASSHQQGLVEDEQFF	TGCGCCAGCAGCCACCAACAGGGACTAGTGGAGGATGAGCAGTTCTTC
-	TRBV5-1	-	TRBJ2-5	CASSGPNQETQYF	TGCGCCAGCAGCGGGCCAAACCAAGAGACCCAGTACTTC
once	TRBV19	-	TRBJ2-7	CASSLRVTYEQYF	TGTGCCAGTAGTCTCAGGGTCACCTACGAGCAGTACTTC
-	TRBV7-9	-	TRBJ2-3	CASSLEGRSTDTQYF	TGTGCCAGCAGCTTAGAGGGGAGGTCTACAGATACGCAGTATTTT
-	TRBV6-6	-	TRBJ2-7	CASIAGPSTAYEQYF	TGTGCCAGCATTGCAGGGCCCTCAACCGCCTACGAGCAGTACTTC
-	TRBV27	-	TRBJ1-2	CASSLQAGNGYTF	TGTGCCAGCAGTTTACAGGCAGGGAATGGCTACACCTTC
once	TRBV27	TRBD2	TRBJ2-4	CASSLLAGDLRVQYF	TGTGCCAGCAGTTTATTAGCGGGAGATCTAAGGGTTCAGTACTTC
-	TRBV23-1	-	TRBJ2-2	CASSQKPRTVGGELFF	TGCGCCAGCAGTCAAAAACCGAGAACCGTCGGGGGGGAGCTGTTTTTT
many	TRBV12-5	-	TRBJ2-5	CASAPGPPQETQYF	TGTGCTAGCGCGCCGGGTCCTCCTCAAGAGACCCAGTACTTC
-	TRBV27	-	TRBJ1-5	CASRDGGSNQPQHF	TGTGCCAGCAGGGACGGGGGGAGCAATCAGCCCCAGCATTTT
-	TRBV4-1	-	TRBJ2-1	CASSQVLAGLLDYNEQFF	TGCGCCAGCAGCCAAGTTCTCGCGGGACTGTTGGATTACAATGAGCAGTTCTTC
-	TRBV7-9	-	TRBJ2-1	CASSLNENNEQFF	TGTGCCAGCAGCTTAAACGAGAACAATGAGCAGTTCTTC
-	TRBV28	-	TRBJ1-6	CASSLDPGANSPLHF	TGTGCCAGCAGTTTAGACCCAGGTGCAAATTCACCCCTCCACTTT
-	TRBV19	TRBD2	TRBJ2-2	CASMRTSGIKAELFF	TGTGCCAGTATGAGGACTAGCGGGATTAAGGCGGAGCTGTTTTTT
-	TRBV19	TRBD1	TRBJ1-3	CATDNPQGFSGNTIYF	TGTGCCACCGACAACCCACAGGGGTTCTCTGGAAACACCATATATTTT
-	TRBV18	-	TRBJ1-5	CASSPWGLEGNQPQHF	TGTGCCAGCTCACCATGGGGGCTTGAGGGCAATCAGCCCCAGCATTTT
-	TRBV2	TRBD1	TRBJ1-1	CASSETTGGVTEAFF	TGTGCCAGCAGTGAAACGACAGGGGGAGTGACTGAAGCTTTCTTT
-	TRBV29-1	TRBD2	TRBJ2-1	CSVTPRLASYEQFF	TGCAGCGTCACCCCGAGACTAGCTAGTTATGAGCAGTTCTTC
-	TRBV4-3	-	TRBJ1-1	CASSQDRGQNTEAFF	TGCGCCAGCAGCCAAGATCGGGGACAGAACACTGAAGCTTTCTTT
-	TRBV28	TRBD1	TRBJ2-1	CASNDRTGRSSYNEQFF	TGTGCCAGCAACGATCGGACAGGTCGCAGCTCCTACAATGAGCAGTTCTTC
-	TRBV7-8	TRBD1	TRBJ1-5	CASSLLGQGSQPQHF	TGTGCCAGCAGCTTGTTGGGACAGGGTTCCCAGCCCCAGCATTTT
-	TRBV6-5	TRBD2	TRBJ2-5	CASWGGFGETQYF	TGTGCCAGCTGGGGGGGGTTTGGAGAGACCCAGTACTTC
-	TRBV19	TRBD1	TRBJ1-5	CASSNAGGQYSNQPQHF	TGTGCCAGTAGTAATGCAGGGGGGCAATATAGCAATCAGCCCCAGCATTTT
-	TRBV28	-	TRBJ2-3	CASSRSRGSTDTQYF	TGTGCCAGCAGTCGATCTAGGGGATCAACAGATACGCAGTATTTT
once	TRBV28	-	TRBJ1-6	CASSYQGSSYNSPLHF	TGTGCCAGCAGCTATCAGGGGAGCTCCTATAATTCACCCCTCCACTTT
-	TRBV27	TRBD1	TRBJ1-1	CASTARQGSYTEAFF	TGTGCCAGCACCGCCCGACAGGGGAGTTACACTGAAGCTTTCTTT
-	TRBV28	TRBD2	TRBJ2-4	CASGELAEATSAKNIQYF	TGTGCCAGCGGAGAACTAGCGGAAGCTACCTCGGCCAAAAACATTCAGTACTTC
-	TRBV10-1	TRBD1	TRBJ2-1	CASSETGQGRDNEQFF	TGCGCCAGCAGTGAGACCGGACAGGGGCGGGACAATGAGCAGTTCTTC
-	TRBV11-3	-	TRBJ2-1	CASSLGPYNEQFF	TGTGCCAGCAGCTTAGGTCCGTACAATGAGCAGTTCTTC
few	TRBV5-4	TRBD1	TRBJ1-6	CASSLGDRGLSPLHF	TGTGCCAGCAGCTTGGGGGACAGGGGGCTATCACCCCTCCACTTT
once	TRBV30	TRBD1	TRBJ1-2	CAWISLRGRGYTF	TGTGCCTGGATCAGCCTCAGGGGGCGAGGCTACACCTTC